These 29 T cell receptor beta chains came from one sample sequenced in a study of identical twins. TCRdb analysed the 5' RACE reads with MiXCR anew, one entry per CDR3 protein. The sample holds around 650,000 distinct CDR3 sequences, just over 7% seen once. This sample also belongs to another study, concerning yellow fever vaccine responses in identical twins.

Material: PBMCs. Receptors originate from a woman under 30 in good health.

This clonotype was detected a few times. The chain employs TRBV6-1 and TRBJ2-3; a weak D match, TRBD1 (7 bases). CDR1 is MNHNS and CDR2 is SASEGT in the germline V gene. V was shortened by 3 bases and J by 5 bases, with 18 bases between the two germline ends. This CDR3 is 16 amino acids long. CDR3: CASSDGTGGGLDTQYF. The CDR3 DNA follows: TGTGCCAGCAGTGATGGCACCGGAGGGGGCCTAGATACGCAGTATTTT.

This clonotype turned up a few times. The rearrangement links TRBV29-1 to TRBJ2-2; 13 bases line up with TRBD2. The CDR3 is 15 residues long. Germline lookup yields CDR1 SQVTM and CDR2 ANQGSEA. With V trimmed by 5 bases and J by 2 bases, 2 bases remained unmatched. Here the CDR3 DNA reads TGCAGCGTTAGACTAGCGGGGGGAAACACCGGGGAGCTGTTTTTT. Translated: CSVRLAGGNTGELFF.

This clonotype has a count of ten or more. The chain combines TRBV3-1 with TRBJ1-1; 8 bases agree with TRBD1. The CDR3 has 14 amino acids. Germline values: CDR1 LGHDT, CDR2 YNNKEL (reference sequence). The V gene end was trimmed by 4 bases and the J gene end by 6 bases; junction bases not matched to a gene: 7. The CDR3 nucleotides are TGTGCCAGCAGCCGGACAGGGCCTAGCGCTGAAGCTTTCTTT. It translates to CASSRTGPSAEAFF.

This clonotype appeared a few times. The J gene is TRBJ2-1, the V gene TRBV12-3 or TRBV12-4; 12 bases are shared with TRBD2. This CDR3 has 16 amino acids. V lost 6 bases to trimming and J lost 8 bases; unmatched junction nucleotides: 11. Here the CDR3 DNA reads TGTGCCAGCAGCCGGTCCCAGACTAGCGGGAGCTATGAGCAGTTCTTC. Its protein is CASSRSQTSGSYEQFF.

The genes are TRBV28 and TRBJ2-5, with 9 positions matching TRBD1. The trim removed 5 bases at V and 5 bases at J, leaving 6 bases unmatched. The CDR3 loop spans 14 amino acids. Germline V gene data show CDR1 as MDHEN and CDR2 as SYDVKM. The CDR3 sequence is CASSITGGTETQYF. CDR3 in DNA: TGTGCCAGCAGTATCACAGGGGGCACGGAGACCCAGTACTTC.

The rearrangement joins TRBV19 to TRBJ1-5; D is unresolved. Trimming cost V 6 bases and J 4 bases, with 10 bases left between them. Germline V gene data show CDR1 as LNHDA and CDR2 as SQIVND (reference sequence). The CDR3 has 13 residues. The CDR3 DNA is TGTGCCAGTAGCGACTTCTTGAATCAGCCCCAGCATTTT. Residues: CASSDFLNQPQHF.

This clonotype was picked up many times. V usage is TRBV3-1 and J usage is TRBJ1-3, with no clear D. V was clipped by 0 bases and J by 2 bases, with 11 bases between them. The CDR3 is 16 residues long. Germline values: CDR1 LGHDT, CDR2 YNNKEL (reference sequence). The CDR3 protein is CASSQDWRGTGNTIYF. CDR3 sequence (DNA): TGTGCCAGCAGCCAAGATTGGAGAGGAACTGGAAACACCATATATTTT.

This clonotype came up a few times. The chain links TRBV7-6 to TRBJ2-2; 7 bases line up with TRBD1. Losses at the gene ends were 6 bases for V and 0 bases for J; bases not matched to a gene: 13. The germline gives CDR1 SGHVS, CDR2 FNYEAQ. This CDR3 region has 18 residues. CDR3 DNA sequence: TGTGCCAGCAGTTACACTAAGGGACAGACCACGAACACCGGGGAGCTGTTTTTT. Translated, it gives CASSYTKGQTTNTGELFF.

The rearrangement links TRBV20-1 to TRBJ1-2; 10 nucleotides line up with TRBD1. The CDR3 is 18 residues long. Per germline, CDR1 DFQATT and CDR2 SNEGSKA (reference sequence). The V segment lost 3 bases and the J segment 3 bases; nucleotides outside the gene matches: 16. CDR3 sequence: CSASIGTGVSGGHYGYTF. The CDR3 DNA reads TGCAGTGCTAGCATCGGGACAGGGGTTTCAGGCGGGCACTATGGCTACACCTTC.

This clonotype has more than one count but fewer than ten. The chain has TRBV5-1 and TRBJ2-3, with D tentatively TRBD1 (5 bases). Trimming shortened V by 5 bases and J by 3 bases, and 19 bases separated the two germline ends. The germline CDR1 and CDR2 sequences are SGHRS and YFSETQ. The CDR3 extends over 16 amino acids. The CDR3 nucleotides are TGCGCCAGCAGAGTAGGGGCATCCGTCCCGACAGATACGCAGTATTTT. Protein: CASRVGASVPTDTQYF.

This sequence joins TRBV21-1 and TRBJ1-2; TRBD1 was called by the table and not checked on the DNA. TRBV21-1 has pseudogene status. The CDR3 loop spans 11 amino acids. CDR3 residues: CASSIDRVRTF. For the CDR3, the DNA is TGTGCCAGCAGCATAGACAGGGTTAGAACCTTC.

This clonotype was counted many times. The rearrangement joins TRBV12-3 or TRBV12-4 to TRBJ2-7, with 7 nucleotides matching TRBD2. This CDR3 has 13 residues. The ends lost 7 bases at V and 4 bases at J; junction bases unmatched: 7. CDR3 nucleotides: TGTGCCAGCACTCCCGGGACTAATTACGAGCAGTACTTC. The encoded protein is CASTPGTNYEQYF.

This clonotype was seen ten or more times. V and J are TRBV20-1 and TRBJ2-1; D is perhaps TRBD1 (5 bases). Germline CDR1 is DFQATT and CDR2 is SNEGSKA (reference sequence). This CDR3 comprises 14 residues. Trimming removed 3 bases from V and 5 bases from J, with 14 bases in between. The CDR3 region is CSASGAGRNNEQFF. The CDR3 DNA reads TGCAGTGCTAGTGGGGCAGGTCGGAACAATGAGCAGTTCTTC.

This chain links TRBV9 with TRBJ2-3, with D possibly TRBD2 on 5 matching bases. The CDR3 loop spans 15 amino acids. Germline V CDR1 and CDR2: SGDLS, YYNGEE. The V and J ends lost 2 bases and 4 bases respectively, with 14 bases between them. The CDR3 coding sequence is TGTGCCAGCAGCGTTCCCGGGATTTTCGCAGATACGCAGTATTTT. Its translation is CASSVPGIFADTQYF.

There are a few counts of this clonotype. This chain links TRBV3-1 with TRBJ2-7; 8 bases fit TRBD2. Germline V CDR1 and CDR2: LGHDT, YNNKEL (reference sequence). The trim removed 10 bases at V and 3 bases at J, leaving 14 bases unmatched. The CDR3 has 15 residues. CDR3 protein: CATSRRSSGDYEQYF. CDR3 coding DNA: TGTGCCACCTCCCGCCGTAGTAGCGGGGACTACGAGCAGTACTTC.

The V gene is TRBV5-1, the J gene TRBJ2-1, with 12 bases identical to TRBD1. The CDR3 has 16 residues. The V segment lost 0 bases and the J segment 5 bases; nucleotides outside the gene matches: 3. Germline V lookup: CDR1 SGHRS, CDR2 YFSETQ. This CDR3 reads CASSLDGTGGNNEQFF. CDR3 coding DNA: TGCGCCAGCAGCTTGGATGGGACAGGGGGCAACAATGAGCAGTTCTTC. Variable domain in full (rest from reference TRBV5-1 and TRBJ2-1): KAGVTQTPRYLIKTRGQQVTLSCSPISGHRSVSWYQQTPGQGLQFLFEYFSETQRNKGNFPGRFSGRQFSNSRSEMNVSTLELGDSALYLCASSLDGTGGNNEQFFGPGTRLTVL.

Many counts were recorded for this clonotype. The chain combines TRBV11-2 with TRBJ2-7; perhaps D is TRBD1 or TRBD2 (6 bases each). The germline V gene encodes CDR1 SGHAT and CDR2 FQNNGV. The CDR3 consists of 15 residues. Between the trimmed V and J ends, which lost 3 bases and 4 bases, there was a span of 16 bases. The CDR3 region is CASSFFGGQGYEQYF. The CDR3 DNA follows: TGTGCCAGCAGCTTTTTTGGGGGGCAAGGATACGAGCAGTACTTC.

This clonotype was detected only a few times. The gene calls are TRBV12-3 or TRBV12-4 and TRBJ1-2, with D unresolved. Trimming left V 7 bases short and J 7 bases short, with 19 bases between. The CDR3 is made up of 14 amino acids. CDR3 DNA sequence: TGTGCCAGCACCGTCAATGTGGGTGGCACTGGCTACACCTTC. This sequence encodes CASTVNVGGTGYTF.

This clonotype was found a few times. The V and J genes are TRBV27 and TRBJ2-1, with D perhaps matching TRBD1 (6 bases). The length of the CDR3 is 14 residues. V lost 3 bases, J lost 8 bases, and 14 bases lay in between. Germline assignment: CDR1 MNHEY and CDR2 SMNVEV (reference sequence). The CDR3 protein is CASSLLQGRDEQFF. The CDR3 region has the DNA TGTGCCAGCAGTTTGTTACAGGGTAGGGATGAGCAGTTCTTC.

This clonotype showed up just a few times. The chain recombines TRBV13 with TRBJ2-1; D possibly corresponds to TRBD2 (5 bases). V was trimmed by 2 bases and J by 0 bases, leaving 14 bases between them. The CDR3 spans 17 residues. CDR1 is PRHDT, CDR2 FYEKMQ, per germline (reference sequence). This CDR3 is CASSLFQRPSSYNEQFF. For the CDR3, the DNA is TGTGCCAGCAGCTTATTTCAGCGGCCAAGCTCCTACAATGAGCAGTTCTTC. The whole variable domain, filled in from reference TRBV13 and TRBJ2-1, reads AAGVIQSPRHLIKEKRETATLKCYPIPRHDTVYWYQQGPGQDPQFLISFYEKMQSDKGSIPDRFSAQQFSDYHSELNMSSLELGDSALYFCASSLFQRPSSYNEQFFGPGTRLTVL.

This clonotype was seen many times. The chain is built from TRBV4-1 and TRBJ1-1, with D perhaps matching TRBD1 (5 bases). Germline lookup yields CDR1 MGHRA and CDR2 YSYEKL. The germline V and J ends were trimmed by 0 bases and 10 bases, with 15 bases remaining between them. The CDR3 covers 14 residues. DNA of the CDR3: TGCGCCAGCAGCCAAGAGAATGGCAAGGGGAGAGCTTTCTTT. Protein product: CASSQENGKGRAFF.

This clonotype was found a few times. The rearrangement joins TRBV29-1 to TRBJ2-1; TRBD1 might be the D (8 bases). The CDR3 is 14 amino acids. V was trimmed by 3 bases and J by 6 bases, leaving 15 bases between them. Germline lookup yields CDR1 SQVTM and CDR2 ANQGSEA. The CDR3 loop reads CSVEYRGGGNEQFF. The DNA of the CDR3 is TGCAGCGTTGAGTACAGGGGGGGAGGCAATGAGCAGTTCTTC.

This clonotype appeared many times. The chain has TRBV27 and TRBJ1-3; possibly TRBD1 for D (6 bases). The CDR3 extends over 14 amino acids. V lost 3 bases to trimming and J lost 4 bases, with 10 bases between them. Germline CDR1 is MNHEY and CDR2 is SMNVEV (reference sequence). The CDR3 sequence: CASSLRGKGNTIYF. The CDR3 region has the DNA TGTGCCAGCAGTTTGAGGGGGAAGGGAAACACCATATATTTT.

This chain joins TRBV5-4 and TRBJ2-1; D unresolved. V dropped 3 bases and J dropped 6 bases, with 7 bases sitting between them. The germline V gene has CDR1 SGHNT and CDR2 YYREEE (reference sequence). The CDR3 spans 12 residues. Written as DNA, the CDR3 is TGTGCCAGCAGCTGGACGGCCAATGAGCAGTTCTTC. This gives the protein CASSWTANEQFF.

The chain uses TRBV6-1 and TRBJ1-1; a possible D gene is TRBD1 (6 bases). The CDR3 contains 14 residues. Germline lookup yields CDR1 MNHNS and CDR2 SASEGT. The V end lost 7 bases, the J end lost 3 bases, and 15 bases lay between the germline ends. Here the CDR3 reads CASTRGGLDTEAFF. In DNA form, the CDR3 reads TGTGCCAGCACCCGGGGGGGGCTGGACACTGAAGCTTTCTTT.

There are a few counts of this clonotype. Mismatch with germline at one junction end may stem from a read error. The chain combines TRBV3-1 with TRBJ2-5, with 8 bases matching TRBD1. CDR1 is LGHDT, CDR2 YNNKEL, per germline (reference sequence). This CDR3 region has 15 residues. CDR3 DNA sequence: TGTGCCACCAGCCAAGGGACAGGTGATCAAGAGACCCAGTACTTC. It translates to CATSQGTGDQETQYF.

The chain is built from TRBV20-1 and TRBJ2-2, with 9 bases fitting TRBD2. V was pared by 5 bases and J by 4 bases, with 5 bases of the junction left unmatched. Germline CDR1 reads DFQATT; CDR2 reads SNEGSKA (reference sequence). The CDR3 is 14 amino acids. Here the CDR3 DNA reads TGCAGTGCTCGCGGGGGGGCAAGCACCGGGGAGCTGTTTTTT. This gives the protein CSARGGASTGELFF.

The chain is built from TRBV6-4 and TRBJ2-2; tentative D call: TRBD1 (6 bases). CDR1 is MRHNA and CDR2 is SNTAGT in the germline V gene. The CDR3 consists of 13 residues. V was trimmed by 5 bases and J by 6 bases, leaving 10 bases between them. This CDR3 is CASSPGVSGELFF. CDR3 DNA: TGTGCCAGCAGTCCAGGGGTTTCCGGGGAGCTGTTTTTT.

This clonotype was seen ten or more times. V is TRBV29-1 and J is TRBJ1-1; 7 nucleotides match TRBD1. CDR3 size: 15 residues. With V trimmed by 6 bases and J by 0 bases, 10 bases remained unmatched. Germline loops: CDR1 SQVTM, CDR2 ANQGSEA. The CDR3 spells CSVARPGTVNTEAFF. CDR3 bases: TGCAGCGTCGCACGACCCGGGACAGTGAACACTGAAGCTTTCTTT.